A single T cell receptor (beta chain) is shown here with its context. As yet, its antigen is unknown. Trimming stripped 2 bases from V and 0 bases from J, with 17 bases between. This CDR3 has 19 residues. In germline, CDR1 is MDHEN, CDR2 SYDVKM. This specimen belongs to a study of identical twins. Study-wide findings and caveats: The study found that models underestimated out-of-frame TCR alpha sharing in monozygotic twins. Without tracking the same donors, conclusions rested on cross-sectional statistical analysis.

TCRdb reprocessed the 5' RACE reads with MiXCR, giving one entry per CDR3 protein. The profile covers 200,000 to 250,000 distinct CDR3 sequences, with 7.5% appearing a single time and around 5.4% taken by the ten largest. The same data also went into a second study, on yellow fever vaccine responses in identical twins.

Sequenced: CD8+ T cells sorted from blood. The V call is TRBV28, the J call TRBJ2-6; D could derive from TRBD1 or TRBD2 (5 bases each). The sequence came from a woman under 30 in good health. In nucleotides, the CDR3 is TGTGCCAGCAGTTTAGGTCCAGGGACCTCCTCCTCTGGGGCCAACGTCCTGACTTTC. Protein sequence: CASSLGPGTSSSGANVLTF.